This T cell receptor (beta chain) emerged from a study of CXCR3-negative and CXCR3-positive naive CD8 T cells. In germline, CDR1 is LGHNA, CDR2 YNFKEQ. The CDR3 is 16 residues long. Through 5' RACE with UMI labels, the TRB cDNA libraries were prepared. TCRdb reworked the 5' RACE reads into one entry per CDR3 protein, no DNA. The sample totals under 60,000 distinct CDR3 sequences. Worth noting for this clonotype: Its matching antigen is unknown.

Study-wide points: Higher TRB CDR3 hydrophobicity marked CXCR3-positive naive cells relative to CXCR3-negative naive cells. Memory CD8+ cells showed much lower diversity, while both naive subsets displayed comparably high diversity.

The chain employs TRBV4-2 and TRBJ2-3. This TCR came from a human donor in good health. Some clones in this sample may be carry-over from other donors' samples. Source material: naive CXCR3+ CD8+ T cells from blood. The subset was: CD45RO-CCR7+CD27+CD95- naive CD8+ T cells expressing CXCR3 (TNR3+). The CDR3 region is CASSQDLAGGTDTQYF.